This entry concerns a single T cell receptor (beta chain). Its target is not known. The junction departs from the called germline gene at one end, perhaps through a read error. TCRdb re-called the reads with MiXCR, one entry per CDR3 protein. In the table there are about 700,000 distinct CDR3 sequences, around 31% of which are singletons. There are 16 residues in the CDR3. The data were taken from a study of T cell repertoires in cytomegalovirus infection. Overall study context: Public TCR beta signature analysis indicated the presence of both CMV infection and matching HLA type.

This material consisted of cultured PBMCs, taken from culture after CMV antigen stimulation. V gene TRBV12-3 or TRBV12-4 combines with J gene TRBJ1-3, with 12 bases matching TRBD1. The sequence derives from a human donor in good health (CMV status not recorded). Some clones in this sample may be carry-over from other donors' samples. In nucleotides, the CDR3 is TGTGCCAGCAGTTCGAGGGGACAGGGGGCACCCTACTTGCTAGATTTT. Its translation is CASSSRGQGAPYLLDF.